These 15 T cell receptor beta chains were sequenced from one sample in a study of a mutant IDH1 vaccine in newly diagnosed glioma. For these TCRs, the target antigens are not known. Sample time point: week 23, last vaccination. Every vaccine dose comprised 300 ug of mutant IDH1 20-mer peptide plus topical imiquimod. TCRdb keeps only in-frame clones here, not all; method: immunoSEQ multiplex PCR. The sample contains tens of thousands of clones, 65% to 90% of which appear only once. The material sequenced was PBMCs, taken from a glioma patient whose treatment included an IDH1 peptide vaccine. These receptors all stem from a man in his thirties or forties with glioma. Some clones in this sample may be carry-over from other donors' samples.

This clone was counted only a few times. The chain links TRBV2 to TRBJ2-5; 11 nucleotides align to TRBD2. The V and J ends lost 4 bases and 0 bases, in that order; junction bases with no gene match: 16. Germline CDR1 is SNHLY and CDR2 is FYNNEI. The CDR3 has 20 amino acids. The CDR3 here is CASSVAGIAGGEMYQETQYF. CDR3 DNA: TGTGCCAGCAGTGTAGCAGGGATAGCGGGGGGGGAAATGTACCAAGAGACCCAGTACTTC.

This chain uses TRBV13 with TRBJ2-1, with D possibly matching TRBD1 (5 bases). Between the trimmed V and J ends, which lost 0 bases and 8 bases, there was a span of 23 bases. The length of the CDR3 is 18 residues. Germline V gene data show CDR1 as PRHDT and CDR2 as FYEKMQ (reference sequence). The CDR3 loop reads CASSLGTVDSLGWDEQFF. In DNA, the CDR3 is TGTGCCAGCAGCTTAGGGACCGTTGACAGCCTCGGATGGGATGAGCAGTTCTTC.

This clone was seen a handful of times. The CDR3 nucleotides are TGTGCCAGCAGCTTAAGAGACTACGAGCAGTACTTC. Translating it yields CASSLRDYEQYF. V is TRBV7-9 and J is TRBJ2-7; D is unresolved. Germline CDR1 reads SEHNR; CDR2 reads FQNEAQ (reference sequence). The germline V and J ends were trimmed by 2 bases and 3 bases, with 5 bases remaining between them. The CDR3 runs 12 residues.

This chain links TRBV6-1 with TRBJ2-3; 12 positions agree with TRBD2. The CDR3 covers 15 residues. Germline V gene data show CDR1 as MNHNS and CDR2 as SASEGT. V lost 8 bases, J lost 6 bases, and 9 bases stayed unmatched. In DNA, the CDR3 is TGTGCCAGCTCCACTAGCGGGAGGATCTCGGATACGCAGTATTTT. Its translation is CASSTSGRISDTQYF.

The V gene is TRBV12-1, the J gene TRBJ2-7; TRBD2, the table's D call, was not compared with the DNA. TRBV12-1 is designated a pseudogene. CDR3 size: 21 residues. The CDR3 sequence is CASSFAARTSGSSDCGYEQYF. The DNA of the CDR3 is TGTGCCAGCAGCTTTGCGGCTCGGACTAGCGGGAGTTCCGACTGCGGCTACGAGCAGTACTTC.

CDR3 in DNA: TGTGCCGTATCGGGGGACTACTACAATGAGCAGTTCTTC. Its protein is CAVSGDYYNEQFF. The J gene is TRBJ2-1, the V gene TRBV10-3, with 7 bases lining up with TRBD2. The CDR3 spans 13 residues. Germline assignment: CDR1 ENHRY and CDR2 SYGVKD. Trimming took 11 bases from V and 3 from J; bases not matched to a gene: 7.

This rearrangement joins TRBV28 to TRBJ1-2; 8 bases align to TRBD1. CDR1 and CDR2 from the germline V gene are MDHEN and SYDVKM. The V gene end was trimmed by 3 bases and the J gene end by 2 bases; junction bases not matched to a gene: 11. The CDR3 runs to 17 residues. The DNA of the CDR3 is TGTGCCAGCAGTTTGGGGACAGGCCGCTCCTTGAACTATGGCTACACCTTC. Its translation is CASSLGTGRSLNYGYTF.

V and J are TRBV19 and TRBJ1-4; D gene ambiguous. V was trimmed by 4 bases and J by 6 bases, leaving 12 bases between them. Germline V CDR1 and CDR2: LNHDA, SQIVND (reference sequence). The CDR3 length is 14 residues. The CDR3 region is CASSSGIRDEKLFF. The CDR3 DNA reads TGTGCCAGTAGTAGCGGGATACGAGATGAAAAACTGTTTTTT.

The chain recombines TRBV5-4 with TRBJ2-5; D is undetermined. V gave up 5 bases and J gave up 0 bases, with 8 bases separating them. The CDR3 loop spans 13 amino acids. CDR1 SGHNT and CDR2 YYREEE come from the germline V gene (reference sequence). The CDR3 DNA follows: TGTGCCAGCAGGCGTGGTAACCAAGAGACCCAGTACTTC. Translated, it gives CASRRGNQETQYF.

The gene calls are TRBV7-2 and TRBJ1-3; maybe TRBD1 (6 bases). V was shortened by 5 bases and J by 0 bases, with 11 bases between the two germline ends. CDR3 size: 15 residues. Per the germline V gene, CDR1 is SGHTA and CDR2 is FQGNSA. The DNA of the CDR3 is TGTGCCAGCAGCGAAGGACAGAGCTCTGGAAACACCATATATTTT. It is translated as CASSEGQSSGNTIYF.

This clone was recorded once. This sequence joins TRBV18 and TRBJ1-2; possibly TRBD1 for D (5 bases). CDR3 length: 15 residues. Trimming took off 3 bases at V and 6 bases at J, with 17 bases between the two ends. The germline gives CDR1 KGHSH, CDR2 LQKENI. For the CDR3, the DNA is TGTGCCAGCTCACCGACCTATGCAGGGATCGATGGCTACACCTTC. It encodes CASSPTYAGIDGYTF.

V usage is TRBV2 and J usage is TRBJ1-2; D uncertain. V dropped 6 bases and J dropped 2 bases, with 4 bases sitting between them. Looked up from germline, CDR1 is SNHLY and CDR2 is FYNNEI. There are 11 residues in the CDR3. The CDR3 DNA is TGTGCCAGCAGAGCGAACTATGGCTACACCTTC. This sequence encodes CASRANYGYTF.

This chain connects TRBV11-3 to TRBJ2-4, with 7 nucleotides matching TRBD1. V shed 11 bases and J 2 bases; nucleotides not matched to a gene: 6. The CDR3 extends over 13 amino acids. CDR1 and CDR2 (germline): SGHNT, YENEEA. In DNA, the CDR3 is TGTGCCGGCTCGACAGGGTCCAAAAACATTCAGTACTTC. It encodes CAGSTGSKNIQYF.

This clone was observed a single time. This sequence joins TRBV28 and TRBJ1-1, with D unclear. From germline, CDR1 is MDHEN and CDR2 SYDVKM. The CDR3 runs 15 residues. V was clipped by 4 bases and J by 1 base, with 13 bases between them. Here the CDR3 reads CASSYSFTANTEAFF. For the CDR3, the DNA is TGTGCCAGCAGTTATTCTTTCACAGCGAACACTGAAGCTTTCTTT. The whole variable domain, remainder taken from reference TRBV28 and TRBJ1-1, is DVKVTQSSRYLVKRTGEKVFLECVQDMDHENMFWYRQDPGLGLRLIYFSYDVKMKEKGDIPEGYSVSREKKERFSLILESASTNQTSMYLCASSYSFTANTEAFFGQGTRLTVV.

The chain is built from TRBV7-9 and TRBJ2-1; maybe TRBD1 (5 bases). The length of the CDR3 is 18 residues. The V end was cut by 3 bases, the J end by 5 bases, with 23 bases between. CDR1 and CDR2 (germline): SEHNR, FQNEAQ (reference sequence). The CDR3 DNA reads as TGTGCCAGCAGCTTTCTGCAGGGCTCCGTTTCGGCGAACAATGAGCAGTTCTTC. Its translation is CASSFLQGSVSANNEQFF.